This T cell receptor beta chain was sequenced during a study of T cells in Graves' hyperthyroidism and ophthalmopathy (dated by TCRdb to the late 2010s). At the level of the whole study: Peripheral blood was sampled at the time of initial diagnosis, prior to any treatment. To identify TCR V-J signatures that set the groups apart, the researchers used a discovery cohort of 90 to 100 patients, made up of approximately 43 with Graves' ophthalmopathy and about 55 with stable Graves' hyperthyroidism. Prospective prediction of ophthalmopathy was tested in an independent validation cohort of 18 to 20 hyperthyroidism patients and approximately 17 patients who later progressed to ophthalmopathy. Once sampling was done, hyperthyroidism patients were given methimazole at a starting dose of 30 mg daily, whereas ophthalmopathy patients were given high-dose intravenous methylprednisolone. The paper reports TCR Vbeta CDR3 sequencing of fewer than 150 peripheral blood samples: under 45 ophthalmopathy, fewer than 80 hyperthyroidism and approximately 17 progressor patients. The study also compared thyroid tissue and blood T-cell repertoires from five or six Graves' hyperthyroidism patients. For training and testing, the 100 or so patients in the discovery cohort were randomly divided in a 7:3 ratio. Study-level results and caveats: Most expanded thyroid clonotypes (frequency above 0.001) were also found in blood, which suggests that blood repertoires may mirror thyroid immune responses. In cross-validation, a model built on a 13 V-J signature told ophthalmopathy apart from stable hyperthyroidism with 85% to 90% sensitivity and about 81% specificity, and in testing the same model reached 80%/75%. No statistical method was used to set the sample size in advance, and investigators knew the group allocation. In validation, progression to ophthalmopathy was predicted by the model with more than 65% sensitivity and 72.22% specificity, a median of approximately 6.5 months before onset.

V is pruned by 2 bases and J by 6 bases, leaving 3 bases of the junction without a gene match. The germline V gene encodes CDR1 SNHLY and CDR2 FYNNEI. Including the terminal cysteine and phenylalanine, the CDR3 comprises 15 residues. Just CDR3 DNA is preserved here, 45 bases in frame from base 1. Graves' hyperthyroidism was defined as stable when no progression to ophthalmopathy occurred over 18 months of follow-up. Hyperthyroidism patients were aged 18 to 65 years and newly diagnosed, with disease duration of less than 2 months. Patients with uncontrolled infections, other autoimmune diseases, pregnancy or lactation were excluded. Diagnoses were based on clinical symptoms, serum thyroxine and TRAb, thyroid ultrasound and orbital computed tomography. Ficoll-Paque density gradient centrifugation was used to isolate PBMCs from about 9.4 ml of fresh peripheral blood. Trizol reagent was used to extract total RNA, and RNA quality was then checked on an Agilent 2100 Bioanalyzer.

The sample holds many counts of this clonotype. Its antigen remains undetermined. Qualities for individual bases were not recorded, and no much larger clone is one base off. TCR beta CDR3 regions were amplified from RNA transcripts. The TCR CDR3 was subjected to a first round of RT-PCR using the HTBI primer set and the Qiagen OneStep RT-PCR kit. Libraries were constructed in a second round of multiplex PCR, after which size selection and purification were carried out. Sequencing of the libraries was done on an Illumina HiSeq2000 using paired-end 100 bp reads. Regarding the original processing steps: SOAPnuke was used to process the raw data, throwing out any read that contained adapters or uncalled bases, had a mean Phred below 15, or lacked an exact constant-primer or identifier match. COPE v1.2.5 was used to merge the high-quality paired reads, and each unique nucleotide sequence was defined as a clonotype. MiTCR v1.1 was used to align the clonotypes against IMGT TRBV, TRBD and TRBJ reference segments. The analysis was restricted to V-J combinations with a frequency above 0.0001, which together covered 99% to 99.2% of the repertoires. The TCS score was defined as the ratio of F50 (clonal expansion) to E x V (chaos), calculated using BLOSUM62-based TCRdist between CDR3 peptides within each V-J. Welch's t-statistics and random forest reduced 450 to 600 V-J features to fewer than 15, which were used in a naive Bayes classifier (R e1071). In-frame beta chains were kept once TCRdb had trimmed the public reads at Q25 with fastp and called clones with MiXCR. CDR3 protein duplicates are merged, each entry listing the most common genes and DNA. The V and J calls, along with clone size, are taken from TCRdb and not from the paper's own processing. Counted in this sample were 400,000 to 500,000 distinct CDR3 sequences; around 14% of them appeared once. Together, the top ten hold 15% to 20% of the sample.

The receptor was isolated from a woman younger than 30 with Graves' hyperthyroidism. The rearrangement joined TRBV2 to TRBJ2-3; 12 middle bases align to TRBD2. Sequencing input: blood. The sequenced DNA: TGTGCCAGCAGTGAATCTAGCGGGAGGGTTGATACGCAGTATTTT. Translated, it reads CASSESSGRVDTQYF.